This passage covers 29 T cell receptor beta chains from one sample sequenced in a study of blood T cell repertoires in COVID-19. Sequencing was performed with immunoSEQ multiplex PCR; in TCRdb, only in-frame clones are kept and a portion is missing. The data hold about 200,000 clones, with around 79% observed a single time. Sequenced material: peripheral blood. The receptors here all came from a woman in her thirties or forties with COVID-19, enrolled during active disease.

The table lists this clone with a few counts. This chain joins TRBV5-1 and TRBJ2-2; the match to TRBD2 covers 8 bases. The CDR3 totals 15 residues. Germline assignment: CDR1 SGHRS and CDR2 YFSETQ. The ends lost 4 bases at V and 4 bases at J; junction bases unmatched: 6. The CDR3 sequence is CASSRQLAGTGELFF. The DNA of the CDR3 is TGCGCCAGCAGCCGACAGCTAGCGGGCACCGGGGAGCTGTTTTTT. Supplemented by reference TRBV5-1 and TRBJ2-2, the full variable domain reads KAGVTQTPRYLIKTRGQQVTLSCSPISGHRSVSWYQQTPGQGLQFLFEYFSETQRNKGNFPGRFSGRQFSNSRSEMNVSTLELGDSALYLCASSRQLAGTGELFFGEGSRLTVL.

The chain carries TRBV5-4 and TRBJ2-1, with D possibly matching TRBD2 (6 bases). The V gene lost 1 base and the J gene lost 0 bases, with 8 bases spanning the gap. The CDR3 has 15 amino acids. The germline V gene encodes CDR1 SGHNT and CDR2 YYREEE (reference sequence). The CDR3 here is CASSLTGSSYNEQFF. CDR3 coding DNA: TGTGCCAGCAGCTTGACCGGGAGCTCCTACAATGAGCAGTTCTTC.

The chain employs TRBV5-6 and TRBJ1-3, with D possibly being TRBD1 (5 bases). Per germline, CDR1 SGHDT and CDR2 YYEEEE. Trimming left V 6 bases short and J 1 base short, with 11 bases between. The CDR3 runs 14 residues. The CDR3 sequence: CASTPTGSGNTIYF. Here the CDR3 DNA reads TGTGCCAGCACTCCTACAGGTTCTGGAAACACCATATATTTT.

This chain uses TRBV2 with TRBJ1-5, with D possibly TRBD1 on 6 matching bases. Germline values: CDR1 SNHLY, CDR2 FYNNEI. The length of the CDR3 is 15 residues. With 6 bases removed from V and 4 bases from J, the gap between germline ends came to 16 bases. The CDR3 loop reads CASRGDRNENQPQHF. CDR3 DNA: TGTGCCAGCAGGGGCGACAGGAACGAGAATCAGCCCCAGCATTTT.

The chain uses TRBV5-5 and TRBJ1-1, with D uncertain. The germline V gene has CDR1 SGHKS and CDR2 YYEKEE (reference sequence). Between the trimmed V and J ends, which lost 5 bases and 0 bases, there was a span of 8 bases. The CDR3 is made up of 13 amino acids. CDR3 amino acids: CASSWQVNTEAFF. CDR3 in DNA: TGTGCCAGCAGTTGGCAGGTGAACACTGAAGCTTTCTTT.

This clone has more than one count but fewer than ten. The rearrangement links TRBV12-3 or TRBV12-4 to TRBJ1-5, with 7 positions matching TRBD1. After removal of 6 bases from V and 5 bases from J, the junction contained 4 bases not matched to a gene. The CDR3 is made up of 13 amino acids. CDR3 amino acids: CASRGQVDQPQHF. The CDR3 nucleotides are TGTGCCAGCAGAGGACAGGTTGATCAGCCCCAGCATTTT.

The chain uses TRBV11-2 and TRBJ1-1; 10 nucleotides match TRBD1. Looked up from germline, CDR1 is SGHAT and CDR2 is FQNNGV. CDR3 length: 17 amino acids. J was trimmed by 0 bases and V by 5 bases; bases with no gene match: 9. The CDR3 loop reads CASSRYGTGDMNTEAFF. The CDR3 nucleotides are TGTGCCAGCAGCCGGTATGGGACAGGGGACATGAACACTGAAGCTTTCTTT.

The CDR3 DNA is TGTGCCAGCAGCTCTCCGGGACTAGCACCAGATACGCAGTATTTT. Protein product: CASSSPGLAPDTQYF. This chain connects TRBV5-4 to TRBJ2-3, with 9 bases aligning to TRBD2. CDR3 length: 15 residues. Looked up from germline, CDR1 is SGHNT and CDR2 is YYREEE (reference sequence). The ends lost 3 bases at V and 4 bases at J; junction bases unmatched: 6.

The chain joins TRBV19 to TRBJ2-3, with 8 bases matching TRBD2. Germline loops: CDR1 LNHDA, CDR2 SQIVND (reference sequence). CDR3 length equals 18 residues. V shed 0 bases and J 5 bases; nucleotides not matched to a gene: 13. CDR3 coding DNA: TGTGCCAGTAGTATAGAAGGTCCGGGACTAGGACGTGAAGATACGCAGTATTTT. Translated, it gives CASSIEGPGLGREDTQYF.

This clone turned up a few times. J is TRBJ1-5 and V is TRBV20-1; no clear D gene. The germline gives CDR1 DFQATT, CDR2 SNEGSKA (reference sequence). Trimming pared 3 bases from V and 0 bases from J, leaving 6 bases between. The CDR3 length is 13 residues. The CDR3 DNA reads TGCAGTGCTAGTCAGGTTAGCAATCAGCCCCAGCATTTT. Translation gives CSASQVSNQPQHF.

A single count supports this clone. The chain employs TRBV20-1 and TRBJ2-3, with a weak D call TRBD1 (6 bases). This CDR3 has 14 residues. Trimming left V 3 bases short and J 3 bases short, with 13 bases between. The germline V gene encodes CDR1 DFQATT and CDR2 SNEGSKA (reference sequence). CDR3 nucleotide sequence: TGCAGTGCTAGTCTCACAACAGGGACAGATACGCAGTATTTT. Translation: CSASLTTGTDTQYF.

The V call is TRBV24-1, the J call TRBJ2-5, with D tentatively TRBD1 (5 bases). Germline CDR1 and CDR2: KGHDR and SFDVKD. The CDR3 contains 16 residues. Deletions cut 6 bases from V and 4 bases from J, with 20 bases between. Here the CDR3 DNA reads TGTGCCACCAGTCCCTCCCCTCCAGGGAAGGGAGAGACCCAGTACTTC. This encodes CATSPSPPGKGETQYF.

J is TRBJ2-2 and V is TRBV9, with D possibly matching TRBD1 (6 bases). The V end lost 3 bases, the J end lost 6 bases, and 15 bases lay between the germline ends. The CDR3 is 15 residues long. In germline, CDR1 is SGDLS, CDR2 YYNGEE. CDR3 amino acids: CASSAKQGWPGELFF. Written as DNA, the CDR3 is TGTGCCAGCAGCGCTAAACAGGGATGGCCCGGGGAGCTGTTTTTT.

The chain recombines TRBV6-6 with TRBJ2-3; no clear D. Germline lookup yields CDR1 MNHNY and CDR2 SVGAGI (reference sequence). Between the trimmed V and J ends, which lost 4 bases and 5 bases, there was a span of 13 bases. The length of the CDR3 is 14 residues. The CDR3, as DNA: TGTGCCAGCAGTTTGTCCCTCGTTTTAGATACGCAGTATTTT. Translating gives CASSLSLVLDTQYF.

The chain is built from TRBV5-1 and TRBJ2-3, with 12 bases that match TRBD1. This CDR3 is built from 16 residues. Germline CDR1 and CDR2: SGHRS and YFSETQ. Trimming removed 7 bases from V and 2 bases from J; junction bases left unmatched: 8. CDR3 region: CASRDRGRVITDTQYF. CDR3 DNA: TGCGCCAGCCGGGACAGGGGGCGCGTCATCACAGATACGCAGTATTTT.

The chain has TRBV30 and TRBJ2-7; D is perhaps TRBD1 (5 bases). Trimming cost V 4 bases and J 4 bases, with 11 bases left between them. This CDR3 is built from 12 residues. Germline assignment: CDR1 GTSNPN and CDR2 SVGIG (reference sequence). The CDR3 is CAWTGKKYEQYF. The DNA of the CDR3 is TGTGCCTGGACAGGGAAAAAGTACGAGCAGTACTTC.

The rearrangement joins TRBV20-1 to TRBJ2-7, with D perhaps TRBD2 (5 bases). In germline, CDR1 is DFQATT, CDR2 SNEGSKA (reference sequence). The CDR3 is 13 amino acids. V was trimmed by 3 bases and J by 3 bases, leaving 12 bases between them. This chain's CDR3 is CSASDGNIYEQYF. CDR3 coding DNA: TGCAGTGCTAGTGACGGGAATATCTACGAGCAGTACTTC.

J is TRBJ2-2 and V is TRBV7-9, with TRBD1 matching 8 bases. Trimming at V came to 1 base and at J to 5 bases, leaving 3 bases not matched to a gene. Germline assignment: CDR1 SEHNR and CDR2 FQNEAQ (reference sequence). This CDR3 has 15 amino acids. The CDR3 loop is CASSLGTGRTGELFF. The CDR3 DNA reads TGTGCCAGCAGCTTAGGGACAGGGCGGACCGGGGAGCTGTTTTTT.

This chain uses TRBV19 with TRBJ1-1, with D unclear. Germline V gene sequence: CDR1 LNHDA, CDR2 SQIVND (reference sequence). V was shortened by 10 bases and J by 1 base, with 13 bases between the two germline ends. This CDR3 has 13 residues. The CDR3 spells CATRHTPNTEAFF. The CDR3 DNA follows: TGTGCCACCCGCCATACTCCGAACACTGAAGCTTTCTTT. Full variable domain (outside the CDR3, taken from reference TRBV19 and TRBJ1-1): DGGITQSPKYLFRKEGQNVTLSCEQNLNHDAMYWYRQDPGQGLRLIYYSQIVNDFQKGDIAEGYSVSREKKESFPLTVTSAQKNPTAFYLCATRHTPNTEAFFGQGTRLTVV.

V gene TRBV7-2 combines with J gene TRBJ2-3, with D possibly matching TRBD2 (5 bases). The CDR3 totals 14 residues. Germline assignment: CDR1 SGHTA and CDR2 FQGNSA. V shed 3 bases and J shed 4 bases, with 11 bases lying between them. The CDR3 sequence is CASSLGLAPDTQYF. The CDR3 DNA is TGTGCCAGCAGCTTGGGTCTAGCTCCAGATACGCAGTATTTT. Full variable domain (rest looked up from reference TRBV7-2 and TRBJ2-3): GAGVSQSPSNKVTEKGKDVELRCDPISGHTALYWYRQSLGQGLEFLIYFQGNSAPDKSGLPSDRFSAERTGGSVSTLTIQRTQQEDSAVYLCASSLGLAPDTQYFGPGTRLTVL.

The genes are TRBV6-5 and TRBJ2-7; the match to TRBD1 covers 9 bases. Losses at the gene ends were 8 bases for V and 1 base for J; bases not matched to a gene: 9. This CDR3 spans 15 amino acids. Germline V gives CDR1 MNHEY, CDR2 SVGAGI. The DNA of the CDR3 is TGTGCCAGCCCGGCCGGACAGGGGAATTCCTACGAGCAGTACTTC. Residues: CASPAGQGNSYEQYF.

This clone was recorded a few times. The CDR3 bases are TGTGCCTGGGCCTTTACAGGGGGCGGCTATGGCTACACCTTC. Residues: CAWAFTGGGYGYTF. The rearrangement uses TRBV30 and TRBJ1-2; 9 bases fit TRBD1. Germline V gene data show CDR1 as GTSNPN and CDR2 as SVGIG (reference sequence). There are 14 residues in the CDR3. V was clipped by 5 bases and J by 4 bases; unmatched bases: 8.

This clone was observed a single time. The V gene is TRBV24-1, the J gene TRBJ2-1; TRBD2 aligns across 11 bases. CDR3 length: 15 residues. Germline CDR1 reads KGHDR; CDR2 reads SFDVKD. Trimming removed 2 bases from V and 5 bases from J; junction bases left unmatched: 1. The CDR3 DNA reads TGTGCCACCAGTGATTCGGGACTAGCGGACAATGAGCAGTTCTTC. It encodes CATSDSGLADNEQFF.

The V gene is TRBV7-2, the J gene TRBJ1-2; D is undetermined. The CDR3 extends over 12 amino acids. The germline gives CDR1 SGHTA, CDR2 FQGNSA. Between the trimmed V and J ends, which lost 2 bases and 8 bases, there was a span of 9 bases. The CDR3 spells CASSLSGYGYTF. The CDR3 nucleotides read TGTGCCAGCAGCTTATCGGGATACGGCTACACCTTC. The whole variable domain, filled in from reference TRBV7-2 and TRBJ1-2, reads GAGVSQSPSNKVTEKGKDVELRCDPISGHTALYWYRQSLGQGLEFLIYFQGNSAPDKSGLPSDRFSAERTGGSVSTLTIQRTQQEDSAVYLCASSLSGYGYTFGSGTRLTVV.

This clone was picked up one time. The gene calls are TRBV4-2 and TRBJ2-3, with D unresolved. The V end was cut by 0 bases, the J end by 2 bases, with 15 bases between. This CDR3 region has 17 residues. Germline-derived CDR1 and CDR2 are LGHNA and YNFKEQ. The CDR3 here is CASSQDVARAYTDTQYF. The CDR3 DNA reads as TGTGCCAGCAGCCAAGATGTCGCGAGAGCCTACACAGATACGCAGTATTTT.

This chain uses TRBV7-2 with TRBJ2-1, with 9 bases matching TRBD2. The CDR3 consists of 15 residues. CDR1 is SGHTA and CDR2 is FQGNSA in the germline V gene. V lost 3 bases, J lost 9 bases, and 9 bases stayed unmatched. Here the CDR3 DNA reads TGTGCCAGCAGCTTTTCTAGCGGGGTGGTGGTTGAGCAGTTCTTC. This sequence encodes CASSFSSGVVVEQFF.

The chain uses TRBV12-5 and TRBJ2-3, with 8 bases matching TRBD1. The CDR3 is 14 amino acids. Germline lookup yields CDR1 LGHNT and CDR2 FRNRAP. Trimming took 5 bases from V and 3 from J; bases not matched to a gene: 4. The CDR3 DNA follows: TGTGCTAGTGGTCAGGGGGCTGAGACAGATACGCAGTATTTT. It translates to CASGQGAETDTQYF.

The chain employs TRBV9 and TRBJ2-7; possibly TRBD2 for D (5 bases). Deletions cut 7 bases from V and 4 bases from J, with 12 bases between. Per the germline V gene, CDR1 is SGDLS and CDR2 is YYNGEE. The CDR3 spans 12 residues. CDR3 loop: CASGLGGYEQYF. In nucleotides, the CDR3 is TGTGCCAGCGGGCTAGGCGGGTACGAGCAGTACTTC.

The V call is TRBV20-1, the J call TRBJ2-1, with TRBD2 identical over 12 bases. The germline CDR1 and CDR2 sequences are DFQATT and SNEGSKA (reference sequence). Trimming took 3 bases from V and 7 from J; bases not matched to a gene: 1. CDR3 length: 13 residues. CDR3 in amino acids: CSASLAGGNEQFF. CDR3 nucleotides: TGCAGTGCTAGTCTAGCGGGAGGGAATGAGCAGTTCTTC.